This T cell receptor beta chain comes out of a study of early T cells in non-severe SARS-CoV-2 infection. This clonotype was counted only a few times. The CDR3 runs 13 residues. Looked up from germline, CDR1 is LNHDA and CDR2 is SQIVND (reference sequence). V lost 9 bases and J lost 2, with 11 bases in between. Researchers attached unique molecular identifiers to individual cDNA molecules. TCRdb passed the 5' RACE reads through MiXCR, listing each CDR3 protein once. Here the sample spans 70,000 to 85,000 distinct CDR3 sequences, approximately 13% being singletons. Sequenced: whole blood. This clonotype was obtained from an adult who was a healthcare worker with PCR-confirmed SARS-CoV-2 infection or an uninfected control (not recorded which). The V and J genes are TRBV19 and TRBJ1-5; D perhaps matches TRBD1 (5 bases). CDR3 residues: CASVRGGNQPQHF. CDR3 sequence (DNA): TGTGCCAGCGTGCGGGGGGGCAATCAGCCCCAGCATTTT.